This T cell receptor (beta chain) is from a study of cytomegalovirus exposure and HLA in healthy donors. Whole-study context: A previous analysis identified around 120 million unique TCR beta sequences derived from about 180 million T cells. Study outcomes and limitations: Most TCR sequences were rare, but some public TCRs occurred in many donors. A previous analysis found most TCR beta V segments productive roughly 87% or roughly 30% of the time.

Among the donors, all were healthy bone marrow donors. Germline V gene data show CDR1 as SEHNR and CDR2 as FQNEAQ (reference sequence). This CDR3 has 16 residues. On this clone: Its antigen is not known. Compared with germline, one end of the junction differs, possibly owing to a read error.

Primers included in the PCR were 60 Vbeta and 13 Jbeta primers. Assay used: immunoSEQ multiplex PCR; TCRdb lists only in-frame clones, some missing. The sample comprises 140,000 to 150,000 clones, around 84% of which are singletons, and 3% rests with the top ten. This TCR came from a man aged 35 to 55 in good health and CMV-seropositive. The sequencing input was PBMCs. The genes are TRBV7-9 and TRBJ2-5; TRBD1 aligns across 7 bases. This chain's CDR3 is CSSSLASGTAEGEQYF. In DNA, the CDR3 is TGTTCCAGCAGCTTAGCTTCGGGGACAGCCGAGGGGGAGCAGTACTTC.